This section outlines one TCR beta chain sequence together with its context. This clonotype has only a few counts. Its antigen remains undetermined. No base quality values were provided; no much bigger clone lies one nucleotide off. The library came from PCR. Sequencing was carried out with an Illumina HiSeq 4000. Bulk TCR libraries were prepared as previously described, using TCR primers listed in Table S5. Total RNA was purified with the Qiagen AllPrep DNA/RNA kit. Reads from multiple sequencing runs of the same library were pooled before analysis. From the authors' description of their analysis: Reads were retained only if their TCR constant sequence matched exactly, and those retained reads were trimmed to 150 nt and grouped according to their 12-nt molecular barcodes. Reads inside each barcode group were sub-clustered using a 15% Levenshtein threshold, and a quality-weighted consensus sequence was constructed for each RNA molecule. Non-functional sequences were excluded, and lower-count sequences lying one edit away from another sequence were also excluded. Based on fitting two negative binomial distributions, any barcode sub-cluster with under 20% of the maximum read count was discarded. TCRdb took the public reads, trimmed them with fastp at Q25, ran MiXCR for clone calling and kept in-frame beta chains. Rows with a matching CDR3 protein are joined into one entry that keeps the most common DNA and genes. The V and J calls shown here were made by TCRdb, not taken from the authors' results. A total of over 600,000 distinct CDR3 sequences appear in this sample, about 20% of them only once. The ten largest clonotypes hold roughly 0.85% of the sample.

Libraries of naive CD8 T cells were built from 20,000 to 1,000,000 sorted cells, with 10%, 30% or 50% of the purified RNA used. Naive CD8 T cells were FACS-sorted as CD8+CD4-CCR7+CD45RA+ on a BD FACSAria II into RLT Plus buffer. Ten to eleven TCR copies' worth of Jurkat RNA were spiked into roughly 19,000-1,000,000 naive CD8 T cell samples to test detection sensitivity. Enrichment of CD8 T cells was performed with RosetteSep CD8+ T Cell Enrichment Cocktail and Ficoll-Paque, after which ACK red cell lysis was carried out. The data derive from a study of molecular identifiers for immune sequencing clone quantification (dated by TCRdb to the late 2010s). At the level of the whole study: For a replicate experiment, RNA from roughly 20,000 or 100,000 naive CD8 T cells was divided into five aliquots, of which four were sequenced. CD8 T cells were used in a methods study to benchmark molecular-identifier clustering-based TCR repertoire sequencing (MIDCIRS) and TCR RNA copy counting. Study-wide findings and limitations: Spiked-in Jurkat TCR RNA (approximately 10 copies' worth), which is not part of the donor repertoire, was contained in the naive libraries. Highly expanded clone sizes could be underestimated because identical TCR molecules may share a barcode. In CMV-specific effector cells, over 99% of molecules were held by clones above 20 RNA copies, whereas under 1% of molecules were held by such clones in naive cells. When barcode sub-clustering was not used, chimeric consensus sequences inflated TCR diversity, with chimeras reaching as high as 47%. Modeling indicated roughly 3.2 TCR RNA copies recovered per cell, compared with around 9.8 by digital PCR, which implies a capture efficiency of 25% to 35%. Spiked-in Jurkat TCR RNA equivalent to a single cell was reported to be detectable even among more than 900,000 naive CD8 T cells.

V gives up 6 bases and J gives up 0 bases, and the segment between their germline ends measures 16 bases. The CDR3 contains 16 residues, cysteine and phenylalanine counted. The only DNA kept is the CDR3, 48 bases in frame from the first base. The germline V gene supplies CDR1 LGHNT and CDR2 FRNRAP. This sequence originates from a human donor in good health. Some libraries in this study had Jurkat cell RNA spiked in. The chain is assembled from TRBV12-5 and TRBJ2-3; the D gene cannot be resolved beyond TRBD1 or TRBD2, each matching 5 bases. The sample comprised naive CD8+ T cells from blood, with Jurkat cell RNA spiked in. The cell subset or site label on this specimen signifies: FACS-sorted CD8+CD4-CCR7+CD45RA+ naive T cells. The DNA is TGTGCTAGTGGAAGCCCCGGGACGACTAGCACAGATACGCAGTATTTT. Its translation reads: CASGSPGTTSTDTQYF.